The 2 T cell receptor beta chains below were found in one sample sequenced in a study of T cell changes during pregnancy in multiple sclerosis. Sequencing was performed with immunoSEQ multiplex PCR; in TCRdb, only in-frame clones are kept and a portion is missing. The sample lists under 70,000 clones, 92% occurring once. This specimen consisted of CD4+ T cells from peripheral blood mononuclear cells, obtained after pregnancy. These receptors all stem from a female donor with multiple sclerosis, enrolled in a pregnancy study.

The table lists this clone with a count of one. The chain joins TRBV7-2 to TRBJ1-1; TRBD1 is a possible D gene (5 bases). CDR1 SGHTA and CDR2 FQGNSA come from the germline V gene. Trimming took off 2 bases at V and 3 bases at J, with 13 bases between the two ends. The CDR3 extends over 15 amino acids. CDR3 sequence: CASSLYQGWDTEAFF. The CDR3 nucleotides are TGTGCCAGCAGCTTATATCAGGGTTGGGACACTGAAGCTTTCTTT.

This rearrangement joins TRBV7-3 to TRBJ1-1, with D perhaps matching TRBD1 (6 bases). The CDR3 sequence is 14 residues long. CDR1 and CDR2 (germline): SGHTA, FQGTGA. Trimming took off 1 base at V and 5 bases at J, with 11 bases between the two ends. The CDR3 spells CASSLKGVGTEAFF. CDR3 in DNA: TGTGCCAGCAGCTTAAAGGGGGTAGGGACTGAAGCTTTCTTT.